This TCR beta chain was found in a study of blood T cell repertoires in COVID-19. Study-wide background: Material from acute and convalescent COVID-19 was sourced from the United States, Italy and Spain. Sources were T cells, B-cell-depleted T cells, or PBMCs; the material itself was cDNA or gDNA.

As handled by the study authors: Amplification from reference gene primers served as the basis for estimated nucleated cell counts. Some clones are missing from TCRdb's copy, which holds only in-frame ones; the method was immunoSEQ multiplex PCR. The D gene and trimming were derived from the DNA, and the V and J assignments and clone size from that table. The data hold fewer than 200,000 clones, with more than 75% observed a single time. The TCR was taken from a man aged 35 to 55 with active or convalescent COVID-19. The sequenced sample was peripheral blood.

The CDR3 reads CASSTWDRGNNEQFF. Here the CDR3 DNA reads TGTGCCAGTAGTACCTGGGACAGGGGGAACAATGAGCAGTTCTTC. The chain couples TRBV19 to TRBJ2-1, with 11 positions matching TRBD1. V lost 4 bases, J lost 5 bases, and 4 bases stayed unmatched. This CDR3 spans 15 amino acids. The germline gives CDR1 LNHDA, CDR2 SQIVND (reference sequence). Filled out from reference TRBV19 and TRBJ2-1, the complete variable domain reads DGGITQSPKYLFRKEGQNVTLSCEQNLNHDAMYWYRQDPGQGLRLIYYSQIVNDFQKGDIAEGYSVSREKKESFPLTVTSAQKNPTAFYLCASSTWDRGNNEQFFGPGTRLTVL.